This TCR beta chain was recovered during a study of cytomegalovirus exposure and HLA in healthy donors. The donors formed part of the 120-subject validation cohort, distinct from the 666-subject first cohort. A word on this clone: Its antigen is unidentified.

Overall study results and limits: According to reports, the classifier identified cytomegalovirus status with high specificity and sensitivity.

This CDR3 has 15 residues. Germline values: CDR1 KGHSH, CDR2 LQKENI. V dropped 5 bases and J dropped 1 base, with 14 bases sitting between them. Profiled with immunoSEQ multiplex PCR; TCRdb holds only in-frame clones, not every one. The sample records more than 110,000 clones, approximately 84% being singletons. The rearrangement joins TRBV18 to TRBJ2-5; tentative D call: TRBD1 (6 bases). The receptor was derived from a woman younger than 45 in good health and CMV-seronegative. Sequencing was carried out using PBMCs. The CDR3 loop reads CASSTRTDSQETQYF. CDR3 sequence (DNA): TGTGCCAGCTCAACCCGGACAGACTCCCAAGAGACCCAGTACTTC.